This entry concerns a single T cell receptor beta chain. Across about two dozen US areas, participants ranged in age from about 18 to 89 years. Cohorts were assigned according to the clinical history that participants reported. These data are taken from a study of blood T cell repertoires in COVID-19. Study information: The samples span acute and convalescent COVID-19 from the United States, Italy and Spain. PBMCs, B-cell-depleted T cells, or T cells were the source of the cDNA or gDNA that made up the material.

The CDR3 has 15 amino acids. Per germline, CDR1 KGHSH and CDR2 LQKENI. V was pared by 3 bases and J by 1 base, with 12 bases between. This table comes from immunoSEQ multiplex PCR, and its TCRdb copy is limited to in-frame clones, with some not included. This table holds roughly 250,000 clones, over 80% found once. The chain carries TRBV18 and TRBJ1-1; D is possibly TRBD1 (6 bases). The sample taken for sequencing was PBMCs or T cells enriched from blood (not recorded which). The TCR was taken from a human donor in a cohort exposed to, infected with or recovered from COVID-19 (not recorded which). The donor label of this sample is uncertain. CDR3 protein: CASSPLQGPNTEAFF. As DNA, the CDR3 is TGTGCCAGCTCACCTCTACAGGGACCGAACACTGAAGCTTTCTTT.